The present T cell receptor beta chain was sequenced within a study of blood T cells in healthy people across ages. It was with a sample-barcoded 5' primer and a J-beta primer mix that a second PCR of roughly 7 to 12 cycles was run. MiXCR was run by TCRdb on the 5' RACE reads, yielding one entry per CDR3 protein. The table lists 650,000 to 800,000 distinct CDR3 sequences, 52% of them singletons. After removal of 6 bases from V and 4 bases from J, the junction contained 11 bases not matched to a gene. This CDR3 contains 16 residues. The sample comprised blood. This rearrangement joins TRBV12-3 or TRBV12-4 to TRBJ1-5; 8 positions match TRBD1. The clonotype was recovered from a woman aged 80 or over in good health. CDR3 sequence: CASSPSRTGGNQPQHF. The CDR3 nucleotides are TGTGCCAGCAGCCCCTCCAGAACAGGGGGGAATCAGCCCCAGCATTTT.